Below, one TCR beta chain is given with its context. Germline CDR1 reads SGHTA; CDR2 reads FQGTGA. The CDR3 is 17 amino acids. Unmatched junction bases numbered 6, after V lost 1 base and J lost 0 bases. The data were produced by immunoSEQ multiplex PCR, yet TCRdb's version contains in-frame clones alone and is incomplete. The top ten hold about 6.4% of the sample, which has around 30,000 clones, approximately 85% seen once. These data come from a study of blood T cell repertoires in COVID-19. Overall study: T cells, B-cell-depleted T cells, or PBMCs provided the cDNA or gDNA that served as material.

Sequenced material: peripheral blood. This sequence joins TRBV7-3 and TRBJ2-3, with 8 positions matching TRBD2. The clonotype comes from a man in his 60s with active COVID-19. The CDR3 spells CASSLIGLAGSTDTQYF. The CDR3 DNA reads TGTGCCAGCAGCTTAATTGGTCTAGCGGGTAGCACAGATACGCAGTATTTT.